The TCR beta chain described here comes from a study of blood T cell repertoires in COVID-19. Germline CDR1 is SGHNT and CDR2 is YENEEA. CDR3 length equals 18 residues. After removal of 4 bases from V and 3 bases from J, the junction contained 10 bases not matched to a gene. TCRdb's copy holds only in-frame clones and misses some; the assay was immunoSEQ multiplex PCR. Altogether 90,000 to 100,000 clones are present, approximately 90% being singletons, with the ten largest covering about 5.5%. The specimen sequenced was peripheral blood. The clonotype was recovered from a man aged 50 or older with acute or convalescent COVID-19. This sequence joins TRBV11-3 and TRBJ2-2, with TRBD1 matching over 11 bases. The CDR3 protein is CASSSEDRGLFDTGELFF. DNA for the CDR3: TGTGCCAGCAGCTCCGAGGACAGGGGGCTGTTCGACACCGGGGAGCTGTTTTTT.